These 22 T cell receptor beta chains share one sample of origin, sequenced in a study of Graves' ophthalmopathy and Graves' hyperthyroidism. Amplification from RNA transcripts yielded the TCR beta CDR3 regions. An opening RT-PCR round employed HTBI primers and preceded a second-round multiplex PCR. One entry per CDR3 protein results from TCRdb running MiXCR on the multiplex PCR reads. This sample carries 350,000 to 400,000 distinct CDR3 sequences, around 20% of them seen once, and the ten largest clones take about 1.6%. Sample: peripheral blood. The receptor set was obtained from a woman between 18 and 30 years old with Graves' ophthalmopathy.

This clonotype was counted many times. The CDR3 protein is CASSRDRVREGNTIYF. The CDR3 region has the DNA TGTGCCAGCAGCCGGGACAGGGTTCGAGAGGGAAACACCATATATTTT. The gene calls are TRBV11-2 and TRBJ1-3, with 9 bases fitting TRBD1. Germline V lookup: CDR1 SGHAT, CDR2 FQNNGV. There are 16 residues in the CDR3. Germline trimming cut 5 bases from V and 4 bases from J; bases unmatched to any gene: 9.

At least ten counts were recorded for this clonotype. The V and J genes are TRBV7-9 and TRBJ2-7; D is ambiguous. Trimming removed 2 bases from V and 3 bases from J, with 11 bases in between. CDR3 length equals 14 residues. Germline CDR1 and CDR2: SEHNR and FQNEAQ (reference sequence). CDR3 loop: CASSLSQVGYEQYF. The CDR3 coding sequence is TGTGCCAGCAGCTTAAGCCAGGTGGGCTACGAGCAGTACTTC.

The CDR3 DNA reads TGCAGTGCTAGAGATCAGCTAGCGGCTCAACACGAGCAGTACTTC. Protein sequence: CSARDQLAAQHEQYF. This chain joins TRBV20-1 and TRBJ2-7; 7 positions agree with TRBD2. Germline CDR1 reads DFQATT; CDR2 reads SNEGSKA (reference sequence). With V trimmed by 0 bases and J by 5 bases, 10 bases remained unmatched. There are 15 residues in the CDR3.

This clonotype was observed many times. This chain connects TRBV28 to TRBJ2-7; D perhaps matches TRBD2 (6 bases). Germline assignment: CDR1 MDHEN and CDR2 SYDVKM. The CDR3 is 14 residues long. V was trimmed by 6 bases and J by 2 bases, leaving 14 bases between them. The CDR3 spells CASRAGGIAYEQYF. The CDR3 DNA follows: TGTGCCAGCAGAGCCGGGGGAATCGCCTACGAGCAGTACTTC.

Many counts were recorded for this clonotype. This rearrangement joins TRBV4-3 to TRBJ1-1; D uncertain. This CDR3 has 15 residues. CDR1 and CDR2 from the germline V gene are LGHNA and YSLEER. V lost 0 bases and J lost 1, with 9 bases in between. The CDR3 DNA is TGCGCCAGCAGCCAAGACGCCAGTAAGAACACTGAAGCTTTCTTT. As protein: CASSQDASKNTEAFF.

The chain carries TRBV18 and TRBJ2-5; D is unclear. Trimming took off 3 bases at V and 9 bases at J, with 14 bases between the two ends. CDR1 KGHSH and CDR2 LQKENI come from the germline V gene. This CDR3 is 13 amino acids long. The CDR3 spells CASSPNSLEPQYF. DNA for the CDR3: TGTGCCAGCTCACCTAATTCCCTGGAGCCCCAGTACTTC.

This clonotype was seen ten or more times. The gene calls are TRBV6-1 and TRBJ1-1; perhaps TRBD1 as D (5 bases). Trimming shortened V by 9 bases and J by 1 base, and 15 bases separated the two germline ends. This CDR3 region has 14 residues. Germline assignment: CDR1 MNHNS and CDR2 SASEGT. CDR3 sequence: CASLRGWGNTEAFF. DNA of the CDR3: TGTGCCAGTCTAAGGGGATGGGGGAACACTGAAGCTTTCTTT.

At least ten counts were recorded for this clonotype. V and J are TRBV5-1 and TRBJ2-7, with 16 bases lining up with TRBD2. V dropped 3 bases and J dropped 0; count of bases not matched to a gene: 6. There are 18 residues in the CDR3. The germline V gene encodes CDR1 SGHRS and CDR2 YFSETQ. The CDR3 is CASSSGLAGGPNSYEQYF. CDR3 DNA: TGCGCCAGCAGCTCGGGACTAGCGGGAGGGCCGAACTCCTACGAGCAGTACTTC.

This clonotype came up many times. The V and J genes are TRBV15 and TRBJ2-7; the D gene could be TRBD1 or TRBD2 (5 bases each). This CDR3 is 15 amino acids long. Germline assignment: CDR1 LNHNV and CDR2 YYDKDF (reference sequence). Trimming removed 2 bases at V and 5 bases at J, with 16 bases between. CDR3 protein: CATSRNSGTLDEQYF. The DNA of the CDR3 is TGTGCCACCAGCAGAAACTCCGGGACCCTGGACGAGCAGTACTTC.

This clonotype was counted many times. The V gene is TRBV27, the J gene TRBJ1-2, with D possibly matching TRBD1 (5 bases). The CDR3 length is 13 residues. Germline V gene lookup returns CDR1 MNHEY and CDR2 SMNVEV (reference sequence). V lost 4 bases and J lost 8, with 14 bases in between. This CDR3 is CASSWGGGLGYTF. CDR3 DNA: TGTGCCAGCAGTTGGGGGGGAGGTTTAGGCTACACCTTC.

This clonotype was counted at least ten times. The V gene is TRBV5-1, the J gene TRBJ1-2; tentatively, D is TRBD1 (5 bases). This CDR3 region has 17 residues. The V end was cut by 1 base, the J end by 0 bases, with 16 bases between. Per germline, CDR1 SGHRS and CDR2 YFSETQ. The CDR3 loop reads CASSLHAGPTSNYGYTF. CDR3 DNA: TGCGCCAGCAGCTTGCATGCGGGACCGACCTCTAACTATGGCTACACCTTC. Supplemented by reference TRBV5-1 and TRBJ1-2, the full variable domain reads KAGVTQTPRYLIKTRGQQVTLSCSPISGHRSVSWYQQTPGQGLQFLFEYFSETQRNKGNFPGRFSGRQFSNSRSEMNVSTLELGDSALYLCASSLHAGPTSNYGYTFGSGTRLTVV.

This clonotype was counted many times. The chain is built from TRBV14 and TRBJ1-6; D call uncertain. The CDR3 is made up of 15 amino acids. In germline, CDR1 is SGHDN, CDR2 FVKESK. V shed 0 bases and J shed 7 bases, with 10 bases lying between them. The CDR3 nucleotides read TGTGCCAGCAGCCAAGAGCCCAGGCCAAATTCACCCCTCCACTTT. Protein product: CASSQEPRPNSPLHF.

V is TRBV2 and J is TRBJ1-1; no clear D gene. The CDR3 covers 12 residues. The V end lost 7 bases, the J end lost 2 bases, and 8 bases lay between the germline ends. Germline CDR1 reads SNHLY; CDR2 reads FYNNEI. CDR3 coding DNA: TGTGCCAGCACGGCCTCCAACACTGAAGCTTTCTTT. Its translation: CASTASNTEAFF. Filled out from reference TRBV2 and TRBJ1-1, the complete variable domain reads EPEVTQTPSHQVTQMGQEVILRCVPISNHLYFYWYRQILGQKVEFLVSFYNNEISEKSEIFDDQFSVERPDGSNFTLKIRSTKLEDSAMYFCASTASNTEAFFGQGTRLTVV.

This rearrangement joins TRBV5-1 to TRBJ2-3; D remains unclear. V gave up 0 bases and J gave up 0 bases, with 8 bases separating them. Germline V gene data show CDR1 as SGHRS and CDR2 as YFSETQ. CDR3 length equals 15 residues. The CDR3 is CASSLASSSTDTQYF. The DNA for the CDR3 is TGCGCCAGCAGCTTGGCGTCGTCTAGCACAGATACGCAGTATTTT.

This clonotype showed up many times. This sequence joins TRBV29-1 and TRBJ2-7; TRBD1 agrees at 7 bases. The CDR3 spans 13 residues. Germline V gives CDR1 SQVTM, CDR2 ANQGSEA. V was clipped by 4 bases and J by 5 bases; unmatched bases: 8. The CDR3 nucleotides read TGCAGCGTTGTCTTAGGGACAGTGAACGAGCAGTACTTC. It specifies CSVVLGTVNEQYF.

This clonotype appeared many times. This chain links TRBV15 with TRBJ1-1; no clear D. V lost 9 bases and J lost 1, with 12 bases in between. Germline CDR1 LNHNV, CDR2 YYDKDF (reference sequence). The CDR3 is 13 residues long. CDR3 DNA sequence: TGTGCCACAGCCGAGGTCCCGAACACTGAAGCTTTCTTT. It translates to CATAEVPNTEAFF.

This clonotype was found many times. The rearrangement uses TRBV5-1 and TRBJ2-5; D is perhaps TRBD2 (5 bases). Germline loops: CDR1 SGHRS, CDR2 YFSETQ. The CDR3 is 15 amino acids. The V end was cut by 2 bases, the J end by 1 base, with 12 bases between. CDR3 region: CASSFSAGSQETQYF. The CDR3 DNA is TGCGCCAGCAGCTTCAGCGCGGGTTCCCAAGAGACCCAGTACTTC.

This clonotype was seen ten or more times. The rearrangement joins TRBV14 to TRBJ1-6; 8 bases map to TRBD1. CDR1 is SGHDN, CDR2 FVKESK, per germline. Unmatched junction bases numbered 5, after V lost 5 bases and J lost 11 bases. This CDR3 region has 13 residues. In nucleotides, the CDR3 is TGTGCCAGCAGCGGACAGGGTCGGGCACCCCTCCACTTT. Protein product: CASSGQGRAPLHF.

This clonotype was recorded many times. The V gene is TRBV11-2, the J gene TRBJ2-2; maybe TRBD2 (7 bases). V was shortened by 5 bases and J by 3 bases, with 16 bases between the two germline ends. The CDR3 sequence is 16 residues long. The germline V gene has CDR1 SGHAT and CDR2 FQNNGV. The CDR3 spells CASSPVRGRDTGELFF. The DNA of the CDR3 is TGTGCCAGCAGCCCGGTGCGGGGGCGGGACACCGGGGAGCTGTTTTTT.

In its sample, this clonotype was seen many times. V gene TRBV15 combines with J gene TRBJ2-5; 9 nucleotides align to TRBD2. CDR3 size: 15 residues. V shed 8 bases and J 2 bases; nucleotides not matched to a gene: 9. The germline gives CDR1 LNHNV, CDR2 YYDKDF (reference sequence). The CDR3 DNA sequence: TGTGCCACCTCCGGGGGTACTAGCGGGCAAGAGACCCAGTACTTC. This encodes CATSGGTSGQETQYF.

This clonotype came up many times. J is TRBJ2-5 and V is TRBV6-6, with D possibly being TRBD1 (5 bases). From germline, CDR1 is MNHNY and CDR2 SVGAGI (reference sequence). V lost 8 bases, J lost 4 bases, and 20 bases lay in between. The CDR3 extends over 15 amino acids. The CDR3 spells CASSPGHLGRETQYF. In DNA, the CDR3 is TGTGCCAGCTCCCCCGGACACCTTGGTAGAGAGACCCAGTACTTC.

The table lists this clonotype with many counts. The rearrangement joins TRBV13 to TRBJ1-2; 7 nucleotides line up with TRBD1. J lost 2 bases, V lost 6 bases, and 0 bases had no gene match. This CDR3 has 12 residues. From germline, CDR1 is PRHDT and CDR2 FYEKMQ (reference sequence). The CDR3 loop reads CASRTGNYGYTF. In DNA, the CDR3 is TGTGCCAGCAGGACAGGGAACTATGGCTACACCTTC.